Described below is a single TCR beta chain sequence and its context. Germline V lookup: CDR1 SGDLS, CDR2 YYNGEE. This CDR3 has 15 amino acids. Losses at the gene ends were 3 bases for V and 2 bases for J; bases not matched to a gene: 4. The data were produced by immunoSEQ multiplex PCR, yet TCRdb's version contains in-frame clones alone and is incomplete. The data show 150,000 to 170,000 clones, 76% seen once. This entry belongs to a study of blood T cell repertoires in COVID-19. For the study at large: Sites in the United States, Italy and Spain provided acute and convalescent COVID-19 samples. Sample material is recorded as cDNA or gDNA derived from T cells, B-cell-depleted T cells, or PBMCs.

The V gene is TRBV9, the J gene TRBJ2-1, with 8 bases matching TRBD1. The sequence was collected from an elderly woman with acute or convalescent COVID-19. Sequenced: peripheral blood. CDR3 DNA: TGTGCCAGCAGCGAAGGACAGGGCGCCTACAATGAGCAGTTCTTC. Its translation is CASSEGQGAYNEQFF.